These 27 T cell receptor beta chains share one sample of origin, sequenced in a study of T-cell reconstitution after alpha-beta-depleted transplantation in children. A library of TCRbeta sequences, prepared with unique molecular identifiers, was generated. TCRdb processed the PCR reads anew with MiXCR; each CDR3 protein has one entry. In the table there are fewer than 750,000 distinct CDR3 sequences, 25% to 30% of which are singletons. The sample here was PBMCs, taken before TCRalphabeta/CD19-depleted stem cell transplant. These TCRs come from a boy under two years old with Wiskott-Aldrich syndrome, due to receive a stem cell transplant.

The chain is built from TRBV6-1 and TRBJ1-5; TRBD1 is a possible D gene (6 bases). V was clipped by 3 bases and J by 9 bases, with 12 bases between them. The CDR3 has 13 amino acids. Germline CDR1 MNHNS, CDR2 SASEGT. CDR3 sequence (DNA): TGTGCCAGCAGTGACCAGGGGCATAGGCCCCAGCATTTT. Its translation is CASSDQGHRPQHF.

The rearrangement links TRBV28 to TRBJ2-7; the D call may be TRBD1 or TRBD2 (7 bases each). V lost 7 bases and J 0 bases, leaving 16 bases between the germline ends. The CDR3 covers 15 residues. Germline CDR1 MDHEN, CDR2 SYDVKM. In nucleotides, the CDR3 is TGTGCCAGCACTAGGACAGGCGGGAGCTCCTACGAGCAGTACTTC. Translation: CASTRTGGSSYEQYF.

The V call is TRBV24-1, the J call TRBJ1-5, with 8 bases identical to TRBD1. The V gene end was trimmed by 8 bases and the J gene end by 0 bases; junction bases not matched to a gene: 8. The CDR3 runs to 16 residues. Germline values: CDR1 KGHDR, CDR2 SFDVKD. The CDR3 loop is CATNTWTGTSNQPQHF. The CDR3 nucleotides read TGTGCCACCAATACCTGGACAGGGACTAGCAATCAGCCCCAGCATTTT.

This clonotype showed up just a few times. This chain connects TRBV12-3 or TRBV12-4 to TRBJ2-5; TRBD2 matches 10 bases. V was pared by 10 bases and J by 5 bases, with 13 bases of the junction left unmatched. This CDR3 has 15 residues. Here the CDR3 DNA reads TGTGCCACCAGGAGCGGGAGGGCGAATTGGGAGACCCAGTACTTC. Translation: CATRSGRANWETQYF.

This clonotype was seen a few times. V and J are TRBV5-1 and TRBJ2-1; D possibly corresponds to TRBD1 (6 bases). Germline V CDR1 and CDR2: SGHRS, YFSETQ. The CDR3 is 14 amino acids. V lost 7 bases to trimming and J lost 9 bases, with 20 bases between them. The CDR3 nucleotides read TGCGCCAGCTCGGCCCCGACAGGTTTCGGTGAGCAGTTCTTC. It translates to CASSAPTGFGEQFF.

The V call is TRBV20-1, the J call TRBJ2-3; 10 bases agree with TRBD1. The CDR3 runs to 15 residues. In germline, CDR1 is DFQATT, CDR2 SNEGSKA (reference sequence). Trimming cost V 2 bases and J 2 bases; bases outside gene matches: 4. The CDR3 is CSARSGQGDTDTQYF. The CDR3 DNA reads TGCAGTGCTAGATCCGGACAGGGGGACACAGATACGCAGTATTTT.

This clonotype has just a few counts. The CDR3 sequence: CASSFPGLASNEQFF. The CDR3 coding sequence is TGTGCCAGCAGCTTCCCGGGACTAGCTAGCAATGAGCAGTTCTTC. The rearrangement uses TRBV28 and TRBJ2-1, with TRBD2 identical over 9 bases. From germline, CDR1 is MDHEN and CDR2 SYDVKM. The CDR3 sequence is 15 residues long. Trimming took 6 bases from V and 6 from J; bases not matched to a gene: 9.

The chain uses TRBV5-1 and TRBJ2-3; 11 nucleotides agree with TRBD1. Germline CDR1 is SGHRS and CDR2 is YFSETQ. The V gene end was trimmed by 5 bases and the J gene end by 4 bases; junction bases not matched to a gene: 3. This CDR3 spans 14 amino acids. CDR3 DNA sequence: TGCGCCAGCAGGACGGGACAGGGGGCAGATACGCAGTATTTT. It encodes CASRTGQGADTQYF.

This clonotype was seen a handful of times. Here the CDR3 DNA reads TGTGCCACCAGCAGAGTTATCCCCGGACTAGCGGGGGTCAATGAGCAGTTCTTC. It translates to CATSRVIPGLAGVNEQFF. The genes are TRBV15 and TRBJ2-1; 13 bases map to TRBD2. Germline CDR1 and CDR2: LNHNV and YYDKDF (reference sequence). The CDR3 runs 18 residues. J lost 6 bases, V lost 1 base, and 9 bases had no gene match.

In its sample, this clonotype was seen a few times. The rearrangement links TRBV12-3 or TRBV12-4 to TRBJ2-3, with 9 bases lining up with TRBD2. Germline trimming cut 3 bases from V and 11 bases from J; bases unmatched to any gene: 6. This CDR3 is built from 13 residues. The CDR3: CASSFLAGEGQYF. The DNA for the CDR3 is TGTGCCAGCAGTTTCTTAGCGGGAGAGGGGCAGTATTTT.

In its sample, this clonotype was seen many times. This chain joins TRBV5-1 and TRBJ2-7, with no clear D. V gave up 1 base and J gave up 2 bases, with 4 bases separating them. The CDR3 consists of 12 residues. CDR1 SGHRS and CDR2 YFSETQ come from the germline V gene. The CDR3 here is CASSLTPYEQYF. The CDR3 DNA reads TGCGCCAGCAGCTTGACTCCCTACGAGCAGTACTTC.

The J gene is TRBJ2-4, the V gene TRBV3-1; 11 bases agree with TRBD2. V was clipped by 4 bases and J by 6 bases; unmatched bases: 2. Looked up from germline, CDR1 is LGHDT and CDR2 is YNNKEL (reference sequence). The CDR3 is 14 amino acids. For the CDR3, the DNA is TGTGCCAGCAGCCGACTAGCGGGACTAAACATTCAGTACTTC. Its protein is CASSRLAGLNIQYF.

The chain uses TRBV4-1 and TRBJ2-1; TRBD1 is a possible D gene (6 bases). The V gene's germline CDR1 is MGHRA and CDR2 YSYEKL. Trimming stripped 0 bases from V and 6 bases from J, with 15 bases between. The CDR3 contains 16 residues. Here the CDR3 reads CASSQDPRGGANEQFF. In nucleotides, the CDR3 is TGCGCCAGCAGCCAAGATCCCAGGGGTGGTGCCAATGAGCAGTTCTTC.

Only a few counts were recorded for this clonotype. V usage is TRBV9 and J usage is TRBJ2-1, with TRBD2 matching 10 bases. Germline V gene data show CDR1 as SGDLS and CDR2 as YYNGEE. CDR3 size: 16 residues. J gave up 6 bases and V 0 bases, and 6 bases lay outside the gene matches. CDR3 protein: CASSVAFGTSVNEQFF. CDR3 in DNA: TGTGCCAGCAGCGTAGCTTTTGGGACTAGCGTCAATGAGCAGTTCTTC.

The V and J genes are TRBV29-1 and TRBJ2-2, with 10 bases that match TRBD2. The V segment lost 3 bases and the J segment 4 bases; nucleotides outside the gene matches: 5. Germline values: CDR1 SQVTM, CDR2 ANQGSEA. The CDR3 covers 15 residues. This chain's CDR3 is CSVDGAGGPTGELFF. The CDR3 DNA reads as TGCAGCGTTGATGGAGCGGGAGGGCCCACCGGGGAGCTGTTTTTT.

In regard to this clonotype: At one end, the junction sequence differs from germline, possibly due to a read error. Here the CDR3 DNA reads TGTGCCAGCAGCTCCAACTCTGGGGCTAACGTCCTGACTTTC. This translates into CASSSNSGANVLTF. The genes are TRBV7-6 and TRBJ2-6; perhaps TRBD1 as D (5 bases). The CDR3 runs to 14 residues. CDR1 is SGHVS and CDR2 is FNYEAQ in the germline V gene.

The table lists this clonotype with a few counts. This chain connects TRBV4-1 to TRBJ2-1; D is unresolved. The CDR3 consists of 15 residues. The ends were cut back, 5 bases at V and 2 bases at J, with 13 bases in the middle. The germline gives CDR1 MGHRA, CDR2 YSYEKL. CDR3 DNA: TGCGCCAGCAGCAATCCGGCCATCCCCTACAATGAGCAGTTCTTC. Translation: CASSNPAIPYNEQFF.

This clonotype has a handful of counts. This chain connects TRBV20-1 to TRBJ2-1; D gene ambiguous. Germline V gene lookup returns CDR1 DFQATT and CDR2 SNEGSKA (reference sequence). The CDR3 is 14 residues long. Trimming removed 7 bases from V and 5 bases from J, with 18 bases in between. CDR3 loop: CSVSRIGSHNEQFF. CDR3 sequence (DNA): TGCAGTGTATCAAGAATAGGGTCTCACAATGAGCAGTTCTTC.

This chain joins TRBV5-1 and TRBJ2-6; D may match TRBD1 or TRBD2 (6 bases each). V dropped 1 base and J dropped 0 bases, with 26 bases sitting between them. The CDR3 is 22 amino acids. Germline-derived CDR1 and CDR2 are SGHRS and YFSETQ. CDR3 sequence (DNA): TGCGCCAGCAGCTTGAGGGCCGGGGGACAACTCGGGTCCCTCTCTGGGGCCAACGTCCTGACTTTC. Its protein product is CASSLRAGGQLGSLSGANVLTF.

J is TRBJ2-7 and V is TRBV5-8; 7 bases map to TRBD1. Germline values: CDR1 SGHTS, CDR2 YDEGEE. The CDR3 has 11 residues. Trimming took 8 bases from V and 2 from J; bases not matched to a gene: 1. The CDR3 region is CARQGAYEQYF. CDR3 nucleotide sequence: TGTGCCAGGCAGGGGGCCTACGAGCAGTACTTC.

This chain links TRBV19 with TRBJ2-7, with D perhaps being TRBD1 or TRBD2 (5 bases each). Germline V gene sequence: CDR1 LNHDA, CDR2 SQIVND (reference sequence). The CDR3 spans 11 residues. V was pared by 10 bases and J by 3 bases, with 10 bases between. CDR3 region: CATWDGYEQYF. The DNA for the CDR3 is TGTGCCACCTGGGACGGCTACGAGCAGTACTTC.

This clonotype was seen only once. J is TRBJ2-7 and V is TRBV20-1; 9 nucleotides agree with TRBD1. This CDR3 has 13 residues. Unmatched junction bases numbered 4, after V lost 5 bases and J lost 2 bases. Looked up from germline, CDR1 is DFQATT and CDR2 is SNEGSKA (reference sequence). CDR3 in amino acids: CSAGGTGPYEQYF. CDR3 nucleotide sequence: TGCAGTGCTGGCGGGACAGGGCCCTACGAGCAGTACTTC.

This sequence joins TRBV20-1 and TRBJ2-7; D is unresolved. With 3 bases removed from V and 3 bases from J, the gap between germline ends came to 12 bases. Germline V gene lookup returns CDR1 DFQATT and CDR2 SNEGSKA (reference sequence). This CDR3 has 13 residues. CDR3 sequence (DNA): TGCAGTGCTAGTCGACTTGTAGACTACGAGCAGTACTTC. This sequence encodes CSASRLVDYEQYF.

This clonotype was found a few times. This chain links TRBV12-3 or TRBV12-4 with TRBJ1-5, with 8 positions matching TRBD1. J gave up 2 bases and V 6 bases, and 6 bases lay outside the gene matches. The CDR3 consists of 15 residues. The CDR3 sequence is CASRQSTGGNQPQHF. DNA for the CDR3: TGTGCCAGCAGGCAATCGACAGGGGGCAATCAGCCCCAGCATTTT.

This clonotype was observed a few times. The V call is TRBV5-1, the J call TRBJ1-5; no reliable D call. CDR1 SGHRS and CDR2 YFSETQ come from the germline V gene. V was pared by 4 bases and J by 0 bases, with 8 bases between. The CDR3 runs 14 residues. The CDR3 DNA reads as TGCGCCAGCAGCCCTGACTATAGCAATCAGCCCCAGCATTTT. Protein sequence: CASSPDYSNQPQHF.

V is TRBV28 and J is TRBJ1-3, with TRBD1 as a possible D gene (5 bases). With 2 bases removed from V and 0 bases from J, the gap between germline ends came to 11 bases. This CDR3 has 16 amino acids. Germline V gene sequence: CDR1 MDHEN, CDR2 SYDVKM. The CDR3 sequence: CASSLPLTDSGNTIYF. CDR3 bases: TGTGCCAGCAGTTTACCATTGACAGACTCTGGAAACACCATATATTTT.

The chain couples TRBV5-4 to TRBJ2-5; D is uncertain. Germline V gene lookup returns CDR1 SGHNT and CDR2 YYREEE (reference sequence). The CDR3 loop spans 13 amino acids. V lost 2 bases and J lost 1, with 6 bases in between. In nucleotides, the CDR3 is TGTGCCAGCAGCTTCAGCTCCCAAGAGACCCAGTACTTC. This codes for CASSFSSQETQYF.